This T cell receptor beta chain appears in the sequencing data of a study of blood T cell repertoires in COVID-19. Study summary: Sites in the United States, Italy and Spain provided acute and convalescent COVID-19 samples. In each case, the material was cDNA or gDNA derived from T cells, B-cell-depleted T cells, or PBMCs.

Methods used by the authors: Cell counts per sample came from amplifying reference gene primers. Profiled with immunoSEQ multiplex PCR; TCRdb holds only in-frame clones, not every one. V, J and clone size are taken as reported in that table, and D and trimming were inferred from the DNA itself. Of hundreds of thousands of clones in the sample, around 82% are singletons; the top ten hold over 8.5%. Germline V CDR1 and CDR2: LGHNT, FRNRAP. The junction had 9 bases not matched to a gene; V was cut back by 8 bases and J by 4 bases. The CDR3 runs to 14 residues. This sequence originates from a human donor in a cohort sampled during active COVID-19. The chain links TRBV12-5 to TRBJ1-2, with 8 bases identical to TRBD1. Sequenced: peripheral blood. CDR3 residues: CASNNQGAGYGYTF. For the CDR3, the DNA is TGTGCTAGTAATAACCAGGGGGCGGGCTATGGCTACACCTTC.